A selection of T cell receptor beta chains follows, all from one sample in a study of OX40 agonist ivuxolimab in advanced cancers. The method was immunoSEQ multiplex PCR; TCRdb's version includes in-frame clones alone and lacks a portion of them. The data hold around 62,000 clones, with roughly 73% observed a single time. This material consisted of CD4+ or CD8+ T cells sorted from blood, taken in a trial of the OX40 agonist ivuxolimab. The receptors were gathered from an adult with an advanced solid tumor such as melanoma, head and neck, liver or kidney cancer. Both conserved end residues are part of each CDR3. The D gene is left open where the match is weak. Only some rows state a clone size, as once, few, many or a class for expanded clones.

CDR3 length: 15
D gene: TRBD1
J gene: TRBJ1-2
clone size: NA
V gene: TRBV7-8
CDR3 protein: CASSSQGAQNYGYTF
CDR3 DNA: TGTGCCAGCAGCTCGCAGGGGGCCCAAAACTATGGCTACACCTTC

CDR3 length: 13
D gene: NA
J gene: TRBJ2-5
clone size: NA
V gene: TRBV7-3
CDR3 protein: CASSLSDQETQYF
CDR3 DNA: TGTGCCAGCAGCTTAAGTGACCAAGAGACCCAGTACTTC

CDR3 length: 13
D gene: TRBD1
J gene: TRBJ1-4
clone size: once
V gene: TRBV5-5
CDR3 protein: CASSFGTDEKLFF
CDR3 DNA: TGTGCCAGCAGCTTTGGGACAGACGAAAAACTGTTTTTT

CDR3 length: 13
D gene: TRBD1
J gene: TRBJ1-2
clone size: NA
V gene: TRBV19
CDR3 protein: CASGTGAHYGYTF
CDR3 DNA: TGTGCCAGCGGGACAGGGGCACACTATGGCTACACCTTC

CDR3 length: 17
D gene: TRBD2
J gene: TRBJ2-1
clone size: NA
V gene: TRBV11-3
CDR3 protein: CASSLRPLGGRADEQFF
CDR3 DNA: TGTGCCAGCAGCTTACGCCCTCTAGGCGGGAGGGCCGATGAGCAGTTCTTC

CDR3 length: 15
D gene: NA
J gene: TRBJ1-1
clone size: few
V gene: TRBV21-1
CDR3 protein: CASRWTGSKNTEAFF
CDR3 DNA: TGTGCCAGCAGGTGGACAGGGTCTAAGAACACTGAAGCTTTCTTT

CDR3 length: 14
D gene: TRBD1
J gene: TRBJ1-1
clone size: NA
V gene: TRBV5-1
CDR3 protein: CASRQGLLNTEAFF
CDR3 DNA: TGCGCCAGCAGACAGGGGCTACTGAACACTGAAGCTTTCTTT

CDR3 length: 15
D gene: TRBD1
J gene: TRBJ2-3
clone size: NA
V gene: TRBV11-2
CDR3 protein: CASSFRDRDTDTQYF
CDR3 DNA: TGTGCCAGCAGCTTCCGGGACAGGGACACAGATACGCAGTATTTT

CDR3 length: 18
D gene: TRBD1
J gene: TRBJ2-2
clone size: NA
V gene: TRBV7-3
CDR3 protein: CASSLPARQGVGYGELFF
CDR3 DNA: TGTGCCAGCAGCTTACCCGCTCGACAGGGGGTAGGGTACGGGGAGCTGTTTTTT

CDR3 length: 14
D gene: TRBD1
J gene: TRBJ2-3
clone size: NA
V gene: TRBV7-9
CDR3 protein: CASSVQGYTDTQYF
CDR3 DNA: TGTGCCAGCAGTGTACAGGGGTACACAGATACGCAGTATTTT

CDR3 length: 14
D gene: NA
J gene: TRBJ1-1
clone size: NA
V gene: TRBV7-2
CDR3 protein: CASSLGDGGTEAFF
CDR3 DNA: TGTGCCAGCAGCTTAGGGGATGGAGGCACTGAAGCTTTCTTT

CDR3 length: 14
D gene: NA
J gene: TRBJ1-6
clone size: NA
V gene: TRBV5-1
CDR3 protein: CASSLNRANSPLHF
CDR3 DNA: TGCGCCAGCAGCTTAAACAGGGCGAATTCACCCCTCCACTTT

CDR3 length: 14
D gene: TRBD2
J gene: TRBJ2-7
clone size: NA
V gene: TRBV19
CDR3 protein: CASRTSGAAYEQYF
CDR3 DNA: TGTGCCAGTAGGACTAGCGGGGCCGCCTACGAGCAGTACTTC

CDR3 length: 17
D gene: TRBD2
J gene: TRBJ2-1
clone size: once
V gene: TRBV11-3
CDR3 protein: CASSPGTSGSSYNEQFF
CDR3 DNA: TGTGCCAGCAGCCCGGGGACTAGCGGAAGCTCCTACAATGAGCAGTTCTTC

CDR3 length: 17
D gene: TRBD2
J gene: TRBJ2-1
clone size: NA
V gene: TRBV5-1
CDR3 protein: CASSLGPSGGQNNEQFF
CDR3 DNA: TGCGCCAGCAGCTTGGGGCCTAGCGGGGGGCAAAACAATGAGCAGTTCTTC

CDR3 length: 15
D gene: TRBD1
J gene: TRBJ1-2
clone size: NA
V gene: TRBV5-1
CDR3 protein: CASSWGQGANYGYTF
CDR3 DNA: TGCGCCAGCAGCTGGGGACAGGGAGCTAACTATGGCTACACCTTC

CDR3 length: 16
D gene: NA
J gene: TRBJ1-3
clone size: NA
V gene: TRBV5-1
CDR3 protein: CASSPVRDGGRNTIYF
CDR3 DNA: TGCGCCAGCAGCCCGGTACGGGACGGCGGCAGGAACACCATATATTTT

CDR3 length: 13
D gene: NA
J gene: TRBJ2-5
clone size: NA
V gene: TRBV5-5
CDR3 protein: CASSLAPDRTQYF
CDR3 DNA: TGTGCCAGCAGCTTGGCTCCGGACAGGACCCAGTACTTC

CDR3 length: 16
D gene: NA
J gene: TRBJ1-4
clone size: NA
V gene: TRBV6-6
CDR3 protein: CASSGTQDATNEKLFF
CDR3 DNA: TGTGCCAGCAGTGGGACCCAAGATGCAACTAATGAAAAACTGTTTTTT

CDR3 length: 15
D gene: TRBD1
J gene: TRBJ2-7
clone size: few
V gene: TRBV6-5
CDR3 protein: CASSYSRDSSYEQYF
CDR3 DNA: TGTGCCAGCAGTTACTCGAGGGACAGCTCCTACGAGCAGTACTTC

CDR3 length: 14
D gene: TRBD2
J gene: TRBJ2-7
clone size: NA
V gene: TRBV10-3
CDR3 protein: CAINRAGGSYEQYF
CDR3 DNA: TGTGCCATCAATCGAGCGGGGGGTTCCTACGAGCAGTACTTC

CDR3 length: 13
D gene: NA
J gene: TRBJ1-5
clone size: NA
V gene: TRBV2
CDR3 protein: CASSEGNVWPQHF
CDR3 DNA: TGTGCCAGCAGTGAAGGCAACGTTTGGCCCCAGCATTTT

CDR3 length: 15
D gene: NA
J gene: TRBJ1-3
clone size: few
V gene: TRBV4-2
CDR3 protein: CASSQDMGDLNTIYF
CDR3 DNA: TGTGCCAGCAGCCAAGATATGGGGGACCTAAACACCATATATTTT

CDR3 length: 13
D gene: NA
J gene: TRBJ2-7
clone size: NA
V gene: TRBV9
CDR3 protein: CASSVGQGNEQYF
CDR3 DNA: TGTGCCAGCAGCGTAGGGCAGGGAAACGAGCAGTACTTC

CDR3 length: 15
D gene: NA
J gene: TRBJ1-5
clone size: few
V gene: TRBV11-2
CDR3 protein: CASSLDHGASQPQHF
CDR3 DNA: TGTGCCAGCAGCTTAGATCATGGGGCGAGTCAGCCCCAGCATTTT

CDR3 length: 14
D gene: NA
J gene: TRBJ2-6
clone size: NA
V gene: TRBV7-9
CDR3 protein: CASSLSLGANVLTF
CDR3 DNA: TGTGCCAGCAGCCTGAGCTTGGGGGCCAACGTCCTGACTTTC

CDR3 length: 11
D gene: NA
J gene: TRBJ2-5
clone size: NA
V gene: TRBV7-6
CDR3 protein: CASSHGETQYF
CDR3 DNA: TGTGCCAGCAGCCACGGGGAGACCCAGTACTTC

CDR3 length: 16
D gene: NA
J gene: TRBJ2-1
clone size: NA
V gene: TRBV6-1
CDR3 protein: CASSEGGVIGYNEQFF
CDR3 DNA: TGTGCCAGCAGTGAAGGTGGGGTTATCGGTTACAATGAGCAGTTCTTC

CDR3 length: 14
D gene: NA
J gene: TRBJ2-2
clone size: NA
V gene: TRBV11-2
CDR3 protein: CASSREGDTGELFF
CDR3 DNA: TGTGCCAGCAGCCGAGAAGGGGACACCGGGGAGCTGTTTTTT

CDR3 length: 12
D gene: NA
J gene: TRBJ2-1
clone size: NA
V gene: TRBV19
CDR3 protein: CASSVRGDEQFF
CDR3 DNA: TGTGCCAGTAGCGTCCGGGGCGATGAGCAGTTCTTC

CDR3 length: 15
D gene: TRBD1
J gene: TRBJ1-2
clone size: NA
V gene: TRBV5-8
CDR3 protein: CASTVGTGHLYGYTF
CDR3 DNA: TGTGCCAGCACCGTGGGGACAGGCCACCTCTATGGCTACACCTTC

CDR3 length: 16
D gene: NA
J gene: TRBJ1-6
clone size: NA
V gene: TRBV9
CDR3 protein: CASSAAGTLINSPLHF
CDR3 DNA: TGTGCCAGCAGCGCCGCAGGGACACTCATTAATTCACCCCTCCACTTT

CDR3 length: 17
D gene: TRBD2
J gene: TRBJ2-1
clone size: NA
V gene: TRBV25-1
CDR3 protein: CASSPSWGGTVMNEQFF
CDR3 DNA: TGTGCCAGCAGTCCCAGCTGGGGGGGGACCGTGATGAATGAGCAGTTCTTC

CDR3 length: 15
D gene: NA
J gene: TRBJ1-1
clone size: NA
V gene: TRBV4-1
CDR3 protein: CASSQGQWTNTEAFF
CDR3 DNA: TGCGCCAGCAGCCAAGGACAGTGGACGAACACTGAAGCTTTCTTT

CDR3 length: 12
D gene: TRBD1
J gene: TRBJ2-7
clone size: NA
V gene: TRBV10-3
CDR3 protein: CAIGTGGAEQYF
CDR3 DNA: TGTGCCATAGGGACAGGGGGCGCCGAGCAGTACTTC

CDR3 length: 11
D gene: NA
J gene: TRBJ2-1
clone size: NA
V gene: TRBV6-6
CDR3 protein: CASSPRTEQFF
CDR3 DNA: TGTGCCAGCAGTCCCAGGACTGAACAGTTCTTC

CDR3 length: 15
D gene: TRBD1
J gene: TRBJ2-3
clone size: once
V gene: TRBV5-1
CDR3 protein: CASSRRTGDVDTQYF
CDR3 DNA: TGCGCCAGCAGCCGACGGACAGGGGACGTGGATACGCAGTATTTT

CDR3 length: 15
D gene: TRBD1
J gene: TRBJ1-1
clone size: NA
V gene: TRBV19
CDR3 protein: CASSAPGTGNTEAFF
CDR3 DNA: TGTGCCAGTAGTGCCCCCGGGACAGGGAACACTGAAGCTTTCTTT

CDR3 length: 16
D gene: TRBD1
J gene: TRBJ1-5
clone size: NA
V gene: TRBV7-8
CDR3 protein: CASSRRDRGPTQPQHF
CDR3 DNA: TGTGCCAGCAGCCGCCGGGACAGGGGGCCGACCCAGCCCCAGCATTTT

CDR3 length: 16
D gene: TRBD2
J gene: TRBJ2-3
clone size: NA
V gene: TRBV5-1
CDR3 protein: CASSSTSGTITDTQYF
CDR3 DNA: TGCGCCAGCAGCTCGACTAGCGGGACAATCACAGATACGCAGTATTTT

CDR3 length: 18
D gene: TRBD1
J gene: TRBJ2-7
clone size: NA
V gene: TRBV13
CDR3 protein: CASSLADRGRAGSYEQYF
CDR3 DNA: TGTGCCAGCAGCTTGGCCGACAGGGGCCGAGCGGGCTCCTACGAGCAGTACTTC

CDR3 length: 16
D gene: TRBD2
J gene: TRBJ2-7
clone size: NA
V gene: TRBV5-3
CDR3 protein: CARSHRRRDYTYEQYF
CDR3 DNA: TGTGCCAGAAGCCATAGGCGCCGGGACTACACCTACGAGCAGTACTTC

CDR3 length: 16
D gene: NA
J gene: TRBJ2-3
clone size: NA
V gene: TRBV5-4
CDR3 protein: CASSRAVGPASDTQYF
CDR3 DNA: TGTGCCAGCAGCCGAGCCGTCGGGCCAGCATCAGATACGCAGTATTTT

CDR3 length: 15
D gene: TRBD2
J gene: TRBJ2-7
clone size: many
V gene: TRBV2
CDR3 protein: CASSERLAGGYEQYF
CDR3 DNA: TGTGCCAGCAGTGAAAGGCTAGCGGGAGGCTACGAGCAGTACTTC